Shown below are 3 T cell receptor beta chains from a single sample sequenced in a study of blood T cell repertoires in COVID-19. Here immunoSEQ multiplex PCR was the method, and the copy in TCRdb shows in-frame clones only, minus some. The sample holds some 52,000 clones, under 90% seen once. The sample consisted of peripheral blood. These receptor sequences come from a man between 45 and 60 years old with acute or convalescent COVID-19.

The V and J genes are TRBV2 and TRBJ2-7; 7 bases map to TRBD2. CDR1 and CDR2 (germline): SNHLY, FYNNEI. CDR3 size: 15 residues. The ends lost 6 bases at V and 4 bases at J; junction bases unmatched: 12. The CDR3 DNA is TGTGCCAGCAGCGCCCGGCGGGAGTCTCGGTACGAGCAGTACTTC. This codes for CASSARRESRYEQYF.

The V and J genes are TRBV28 and TRBJ2-3, with 7 bases that match TRBD2. This CDR3 is 16 amino acids long. V dropped 1 base and J dropped 3; count of bases not matched to a gene: 7. Germline V gene sequence: CDR1 MDHEN, CDR2 SYDVKM. The CDR3 DNA is TGTGCCAGCAGTTTATCGGTGGGAGGGGTTACAGATACGCAGTATTTT. It codes for CASSLSVGGVTDTQYF. Full variable domain (outside the CDR3, taken from reference TRBV28 and TRBJ2-3): DVKVTQSSRYLVKRTGEKVFLECVQDMDHENMFWYRQDPGLGLRLIYFSYDVKMKEKGDIPEGYSVSREKKERFSLILESASTNQTSMYLCASSLSVGGVTDTQYFGPGTRLTVL.

The gene calls are TRBV6-5 and TRBJ2-5; D is uncertain. This CDR3 is 13 amino acids long. CDR1 is MNHEY, CDR2 SVGAGI, per germline. V gave up 10 bases and J gave up 5 bases, with 17 bases separating them. This chain's CDR3 is CANAPAIGETQYF. CDR3 in DNA: TGTGCCAACGCGCCTGCCATCGGGGAGACCCAGTACTTC.